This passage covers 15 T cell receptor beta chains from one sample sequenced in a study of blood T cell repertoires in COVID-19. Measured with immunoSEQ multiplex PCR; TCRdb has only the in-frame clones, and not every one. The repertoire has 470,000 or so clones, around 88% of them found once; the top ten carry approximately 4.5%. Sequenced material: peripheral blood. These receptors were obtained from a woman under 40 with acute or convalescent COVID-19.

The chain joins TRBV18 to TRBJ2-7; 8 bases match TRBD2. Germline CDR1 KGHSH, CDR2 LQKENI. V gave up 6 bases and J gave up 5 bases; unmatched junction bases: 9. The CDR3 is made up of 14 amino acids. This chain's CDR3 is CASSPGTSYHEQYF. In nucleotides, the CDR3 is TGTGCCAGCTCGCCCGGGACTAGTTACCACGAGCAGTACTTC.

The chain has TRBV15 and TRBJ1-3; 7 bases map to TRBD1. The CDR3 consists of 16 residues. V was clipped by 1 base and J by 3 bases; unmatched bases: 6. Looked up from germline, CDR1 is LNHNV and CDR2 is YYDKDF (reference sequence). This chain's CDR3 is CATSRGVTGVGNTIYF. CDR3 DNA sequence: TGTGCCACCAGCAGAGGTGTTACAGGGGTTGGAAACACCATATATTTT.

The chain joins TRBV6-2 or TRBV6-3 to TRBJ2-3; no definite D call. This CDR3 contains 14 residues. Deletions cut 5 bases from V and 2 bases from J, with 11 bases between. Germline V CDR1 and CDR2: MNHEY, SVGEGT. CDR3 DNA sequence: TGTGCCAGCAGTCTGGGCCTGGCCACAGATACGCAGTATTTT. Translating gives CASSLGLATDTQYF.

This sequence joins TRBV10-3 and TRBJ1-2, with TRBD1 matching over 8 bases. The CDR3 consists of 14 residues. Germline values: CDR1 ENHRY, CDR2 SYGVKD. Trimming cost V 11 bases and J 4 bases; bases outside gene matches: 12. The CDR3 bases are TGTGCCGTCGCGAAGACAGGGGAGACCTATGGCTACACCTTC. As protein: CAVAKTGETYGYTF.

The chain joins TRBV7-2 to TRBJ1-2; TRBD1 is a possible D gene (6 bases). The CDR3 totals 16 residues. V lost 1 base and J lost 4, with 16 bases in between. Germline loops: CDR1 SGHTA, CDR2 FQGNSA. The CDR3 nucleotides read TGTGCCAGCAGCTTAGTAGGGCAGGGGTTGGGCTATGGCTACACCTTC. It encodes CASSLVGQGLGYGYTF.

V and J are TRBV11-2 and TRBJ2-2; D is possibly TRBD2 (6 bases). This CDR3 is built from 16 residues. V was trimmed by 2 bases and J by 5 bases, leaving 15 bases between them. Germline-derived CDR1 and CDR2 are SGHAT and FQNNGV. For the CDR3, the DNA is TGTGCCAGCAGCTTATCAGGCGGGGTCCCAACCGGGGAGCTGTTTTTT. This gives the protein CASSLSGGVPTGELFF.

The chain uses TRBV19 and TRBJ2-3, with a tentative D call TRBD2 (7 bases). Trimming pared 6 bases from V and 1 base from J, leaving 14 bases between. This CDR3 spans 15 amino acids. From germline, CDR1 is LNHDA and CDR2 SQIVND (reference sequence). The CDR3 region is CASRTGRGGTDTQYF. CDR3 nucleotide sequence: TGTGCCAGTAGAACAGGGAGGGGCGGCACAGATACGCAGTATTTT.

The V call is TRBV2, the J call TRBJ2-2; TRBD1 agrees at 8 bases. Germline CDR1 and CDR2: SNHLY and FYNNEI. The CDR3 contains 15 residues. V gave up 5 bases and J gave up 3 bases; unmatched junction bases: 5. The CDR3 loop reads CASSNSGGYTGELFF. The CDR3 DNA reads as TGTGCCAGCAGTAATTCAGGGGGCTACACCGGGGAGCTGTTTTTT.

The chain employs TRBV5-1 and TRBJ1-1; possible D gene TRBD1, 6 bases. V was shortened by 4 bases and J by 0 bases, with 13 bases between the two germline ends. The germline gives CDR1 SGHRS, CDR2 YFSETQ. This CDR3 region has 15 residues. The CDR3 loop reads CASSHGQQMNTEAFF. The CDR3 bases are TGCGCCAGCAGCCACGGACAGCAAATGAACACTGAAGCTTTCTTT.

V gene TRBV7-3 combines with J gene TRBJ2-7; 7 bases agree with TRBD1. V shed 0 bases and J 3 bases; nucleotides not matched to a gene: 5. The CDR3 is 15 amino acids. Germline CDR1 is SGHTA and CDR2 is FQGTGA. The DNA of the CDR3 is TGTGCCAGCAGCTTAACTGGGACAGCGAGCTACGAGCAGTACTTC. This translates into CASSLTGTASYEQYF.

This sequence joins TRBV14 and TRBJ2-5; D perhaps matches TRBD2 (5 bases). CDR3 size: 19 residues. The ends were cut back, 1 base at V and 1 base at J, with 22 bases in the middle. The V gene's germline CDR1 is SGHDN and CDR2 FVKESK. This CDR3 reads CASSQVRVLTSALQETQYF. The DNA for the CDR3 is TGTGCCAGCAGCCAAGTGAGGGTACTTACCTCTGCACTCCAAGAGACCCAGTACTTC.

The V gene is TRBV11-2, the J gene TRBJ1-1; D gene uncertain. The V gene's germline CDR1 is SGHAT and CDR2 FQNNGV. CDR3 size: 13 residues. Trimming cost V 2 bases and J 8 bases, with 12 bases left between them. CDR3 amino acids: CASSLLRGREAFF. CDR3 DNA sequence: TGTGCCAGCAGCTTACTCCGGGGTAGAGAAGCTTTCTTT.

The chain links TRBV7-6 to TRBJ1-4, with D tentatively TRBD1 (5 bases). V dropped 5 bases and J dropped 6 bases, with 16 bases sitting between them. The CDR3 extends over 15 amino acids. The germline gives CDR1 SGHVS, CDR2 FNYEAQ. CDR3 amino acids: CASSTVQGLYEKLFF. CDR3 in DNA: TGTGCCAGCAGCACCGTTCAGGGCCTGTATGAAAAACTGTTTTTT.

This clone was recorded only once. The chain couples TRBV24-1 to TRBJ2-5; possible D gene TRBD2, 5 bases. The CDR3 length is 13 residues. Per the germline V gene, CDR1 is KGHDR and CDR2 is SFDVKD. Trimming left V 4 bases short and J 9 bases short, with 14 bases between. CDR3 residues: CATSEERKRAQYF. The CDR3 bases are TGTGCCACCAGTGAGGAGAGAAAGAGGGCCCAGTACTTC.

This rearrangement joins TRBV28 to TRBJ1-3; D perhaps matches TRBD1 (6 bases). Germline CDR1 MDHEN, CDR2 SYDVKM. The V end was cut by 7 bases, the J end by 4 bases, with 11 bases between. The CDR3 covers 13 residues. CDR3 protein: CASIGGRGNTIYF. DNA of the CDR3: TGTGCCAGCATTGGGGGCAGAGGAAACACCATATATTTT. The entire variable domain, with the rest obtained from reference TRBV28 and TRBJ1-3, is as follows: DVKVTQSSRYLVKRTGEKVFLECVQDMDHENMFWYRQDPGLGLRLIYFSYDVKMKEKGDIPEGYSVSREKKERFSLILESASTNQTSMYLCASIGGRGNTIYFGEGSWLTVV.